This TCR beta chain was captured in a study of blood T cell repertoires in COVID-19. About the research overall: Both acute and convalescent COVID-19 samples were obtained from the United States, Italy and Spain. Sources were T cells, B-cell-depleted T cells, or PBMCs; the material itself was cDNA or gDNA.

The study drew participants aged about 18 to 95 years from some 23 US areas. Method: immunoSEQ multiplex PCR; TCRdb's copy keeps in-frame clones and lacks some. The sample carries about 250,000 clones, 70% to 90% recorded once. V gave up 0 bases and J gave up 4 bases, with 9 bases separating them. This CDR3 has 14 amino acids. Per the germline V gene, CDR1 is LGHDT and CDR2 is YNNKEL (reference sequence). This TCR was sampled from a woman between 45 and 60 years old with acute COVID-19. Sequencing was performed on PBMCs or T cells enriched from blood (not recorded which). V is TRBV3-1 (or the pseudogene TRBV3-2) and J is TRBJ1-2; no firm D call. The CDR3 bases are TGTGCCAGCAGCCAAGAAAGCCGAGGCTATGGCTACACCTTC. Its translation: CASSQESRGYGYTF.